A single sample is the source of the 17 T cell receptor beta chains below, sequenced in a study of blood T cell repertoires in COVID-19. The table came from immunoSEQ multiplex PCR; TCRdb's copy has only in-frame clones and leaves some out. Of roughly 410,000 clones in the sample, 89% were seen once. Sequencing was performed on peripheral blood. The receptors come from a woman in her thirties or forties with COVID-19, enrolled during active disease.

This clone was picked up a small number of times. The CDR3 loop reads CSASGIYGYTF. CDR3 coding DNA: TGCAGTGCTTCCGGGATCTATGGCTACACCTTC. The rearrangement uses TRBV20-1 and TRBJ1-2; D remains unclear. The CDR3 has 11 residues. V was clipped by 5 bases and J by 4 bases, with 8 bases between them. Germline-derived CDR1 and CDR2 are DFQATT and SNEGSKA (reference sequence).

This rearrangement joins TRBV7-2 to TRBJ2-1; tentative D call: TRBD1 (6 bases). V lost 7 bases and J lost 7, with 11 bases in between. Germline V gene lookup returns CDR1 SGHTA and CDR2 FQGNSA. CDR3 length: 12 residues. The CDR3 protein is CASNQGRNEQFF. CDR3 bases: TGTGCCAGCAACCAGGGGAGAAATGAGCAGTTCTTC.

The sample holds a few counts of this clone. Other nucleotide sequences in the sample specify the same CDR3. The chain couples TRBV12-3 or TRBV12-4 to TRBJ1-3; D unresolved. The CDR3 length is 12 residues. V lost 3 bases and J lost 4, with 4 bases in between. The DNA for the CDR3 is TGTGCCAGCAGTTTTGCGGGAAACACCATATATTTT. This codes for CASSFAGNTIYF.

The CDR3 loop is CASSQDPVTAEAFF. The CDR3 DNA reads as TGTGCCAGCAGCCAAGATCCAGTTACCGCTGAAGCTTTCTTT. The chain has TRBV3-1 (or the pseudogene TRBV3-2) and TRBJ1-1; no clear D. The CDR3 is 14 amino acids. Germline V CDR1 and CDR2: LGHDT, YNNKEL (reference sequence). V lost 0 bases, J lost 6 bases, and 11 bases lay in between.

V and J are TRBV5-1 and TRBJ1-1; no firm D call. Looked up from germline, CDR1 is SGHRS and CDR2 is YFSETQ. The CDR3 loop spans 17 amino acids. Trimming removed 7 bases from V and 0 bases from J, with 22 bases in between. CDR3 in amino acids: CASCKGATGIMNTEAFF. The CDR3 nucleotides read TGCGCCAGCTGTAAGGGCGCTACCGGGATCATGAACACTGAAGCTTTCTTT.

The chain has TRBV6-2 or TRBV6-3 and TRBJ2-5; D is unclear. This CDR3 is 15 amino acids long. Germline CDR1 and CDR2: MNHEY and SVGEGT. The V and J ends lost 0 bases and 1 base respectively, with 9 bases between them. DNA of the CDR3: TGTGCCAGCAGTTACTCTGATCCAGTCCAAGAGACCCAGTACTTC. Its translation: CASSYSDPVQETQYF.

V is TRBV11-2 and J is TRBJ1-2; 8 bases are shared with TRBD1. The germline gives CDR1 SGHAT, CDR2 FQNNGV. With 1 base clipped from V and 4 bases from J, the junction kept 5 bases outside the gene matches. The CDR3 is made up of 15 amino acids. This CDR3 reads CASSLGTGSFYGYTF. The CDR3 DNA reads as TGTGCCAGCAGCTTAGGGACAGGGTCCTTCTATGGCTACACCTTC.

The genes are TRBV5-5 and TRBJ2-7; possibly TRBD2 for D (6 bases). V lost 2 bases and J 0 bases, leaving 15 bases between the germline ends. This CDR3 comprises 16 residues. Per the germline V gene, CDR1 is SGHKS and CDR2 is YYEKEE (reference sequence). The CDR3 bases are TGTGCCAGCAGCTTTCCGGGAGCACATTTCTCCTACGAGCAGTACTTC. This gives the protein CASSFPGAHFSYEQYF.

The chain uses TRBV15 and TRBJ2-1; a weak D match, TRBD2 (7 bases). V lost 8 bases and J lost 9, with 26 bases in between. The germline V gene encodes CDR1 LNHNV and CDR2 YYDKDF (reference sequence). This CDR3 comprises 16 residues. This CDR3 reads CATFRGGSGTRGEQFF. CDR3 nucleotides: TGTGCCACCTTTCGAGGGGGAAGCGGGACCCGCGGTGAGCAGTTCTTC.

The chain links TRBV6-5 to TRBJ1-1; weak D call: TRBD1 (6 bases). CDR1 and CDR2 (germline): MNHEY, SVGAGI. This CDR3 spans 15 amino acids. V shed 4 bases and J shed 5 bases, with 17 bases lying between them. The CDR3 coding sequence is TGTGCCAGCAGTTCCCAGACAGGAGAGAAAACTGAAGCTTTCTTT. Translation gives CASSSQTGEKTEAFF.

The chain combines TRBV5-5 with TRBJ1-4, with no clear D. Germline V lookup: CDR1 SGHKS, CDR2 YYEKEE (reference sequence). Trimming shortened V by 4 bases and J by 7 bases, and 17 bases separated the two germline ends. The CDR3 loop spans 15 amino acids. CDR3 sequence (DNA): TGTGCCAGCAGCCTCTTAGGAGGGCCGGGTGAAAAACTGTTTTTT. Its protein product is CASSLLGGPGEKLFF.

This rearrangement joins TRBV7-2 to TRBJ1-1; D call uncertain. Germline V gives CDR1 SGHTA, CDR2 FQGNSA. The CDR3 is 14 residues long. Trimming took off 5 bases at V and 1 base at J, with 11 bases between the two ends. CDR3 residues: CASSLDTANTEAFF. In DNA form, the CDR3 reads TGTGCCAGCAGCCTCGATACAGCGAACACTGAAGCTTTCTTT.

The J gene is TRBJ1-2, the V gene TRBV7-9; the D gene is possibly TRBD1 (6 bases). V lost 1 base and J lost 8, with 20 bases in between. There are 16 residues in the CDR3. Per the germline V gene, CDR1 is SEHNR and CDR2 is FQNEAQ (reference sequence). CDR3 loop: CASSLEGVRGGGGYTF. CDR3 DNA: TGTGCCAGCAGCTTAGAGGGGGTACGGGGCGGAGGCGGCTACACCTTC.

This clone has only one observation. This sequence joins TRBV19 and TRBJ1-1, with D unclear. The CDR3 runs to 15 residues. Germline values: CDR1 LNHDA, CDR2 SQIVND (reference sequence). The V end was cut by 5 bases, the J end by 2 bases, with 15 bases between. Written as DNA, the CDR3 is TGTGCCAGTAGTCCTCTCACAGCTCCCAACACTGAAGCTTTCTTT. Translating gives CASSPLTAPNTEAFF. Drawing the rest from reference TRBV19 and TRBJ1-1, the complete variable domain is DGGITQSPKYLFRKEGQNVTLSCEQNLNHDAMYWYRQDPGQGLRLIYYSQIVNDFQKGDIAEGYSVSREKKESFPLTVTSAQKNPTAFYLCASSPLTAPNTEAFFGQGTRLTVV.

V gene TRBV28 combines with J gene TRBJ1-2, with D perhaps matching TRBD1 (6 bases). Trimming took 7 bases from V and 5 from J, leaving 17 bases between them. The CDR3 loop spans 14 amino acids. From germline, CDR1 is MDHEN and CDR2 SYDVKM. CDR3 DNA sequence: TGTGCCAGCACCGGCTCAAACAGGGTTTATGGCTACACCTTC. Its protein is CASTGSNRVYGYTF.

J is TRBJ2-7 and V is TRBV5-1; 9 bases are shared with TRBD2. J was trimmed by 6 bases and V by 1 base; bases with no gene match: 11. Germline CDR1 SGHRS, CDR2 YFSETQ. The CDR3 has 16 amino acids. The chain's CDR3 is CASSLNSGGQGSEQYF. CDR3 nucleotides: TGCGCCAGCAGCTTGAATAGCGGGGGCCAGGGGAGCGAGCAGTACTTC.

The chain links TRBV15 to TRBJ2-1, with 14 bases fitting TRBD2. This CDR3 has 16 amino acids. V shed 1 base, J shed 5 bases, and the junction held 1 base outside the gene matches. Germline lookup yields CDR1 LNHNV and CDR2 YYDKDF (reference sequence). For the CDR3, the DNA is TGTGCCACCAGCAGAGGACTAGCGGGAGGGGACAATGAGCAGTTCTTC. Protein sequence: CATSRGLAGGDNEQFF.